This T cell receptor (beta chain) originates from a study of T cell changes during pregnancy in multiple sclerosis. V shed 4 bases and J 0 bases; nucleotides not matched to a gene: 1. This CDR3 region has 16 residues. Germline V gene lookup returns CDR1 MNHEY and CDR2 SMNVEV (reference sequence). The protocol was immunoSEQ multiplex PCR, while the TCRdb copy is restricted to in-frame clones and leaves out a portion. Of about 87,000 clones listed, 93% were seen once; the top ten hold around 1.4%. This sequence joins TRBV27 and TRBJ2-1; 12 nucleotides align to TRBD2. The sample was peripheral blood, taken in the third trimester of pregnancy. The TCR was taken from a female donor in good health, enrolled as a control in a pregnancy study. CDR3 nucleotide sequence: TGTGCCAGCAGTTGGACTAGCGGGAACTCCTACAATGAGCAGTTCTTC. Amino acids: CASSWTSGNSYNEQFF.